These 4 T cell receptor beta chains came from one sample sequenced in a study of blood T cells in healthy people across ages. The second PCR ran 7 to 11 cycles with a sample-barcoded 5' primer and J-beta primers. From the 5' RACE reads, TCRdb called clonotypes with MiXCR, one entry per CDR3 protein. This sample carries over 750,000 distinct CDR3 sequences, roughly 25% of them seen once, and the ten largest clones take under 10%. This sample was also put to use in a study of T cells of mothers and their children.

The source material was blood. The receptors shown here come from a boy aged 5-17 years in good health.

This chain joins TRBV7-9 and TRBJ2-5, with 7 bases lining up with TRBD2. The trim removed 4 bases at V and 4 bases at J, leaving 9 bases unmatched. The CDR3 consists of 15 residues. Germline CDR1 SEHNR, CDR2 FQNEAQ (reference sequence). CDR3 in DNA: TGTGCCAGCAGCTATGGGGAGGGAGTTGGAGAGACCCAGTACTTC. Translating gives CASSYGEGVGETQYF.

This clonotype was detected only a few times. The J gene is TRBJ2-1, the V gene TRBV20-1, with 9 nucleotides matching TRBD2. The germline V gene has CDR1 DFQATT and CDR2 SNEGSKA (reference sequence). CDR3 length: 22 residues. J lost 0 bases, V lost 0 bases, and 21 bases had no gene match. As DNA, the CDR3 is TGCAGTGCTAGAGATTTCGGCGGTGGTAGCGGGGGCGCCAGAAGCTCCTACAATGAGCAGTTCTTC. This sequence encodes CSARDFGGGSGGARSSYNEQFF.

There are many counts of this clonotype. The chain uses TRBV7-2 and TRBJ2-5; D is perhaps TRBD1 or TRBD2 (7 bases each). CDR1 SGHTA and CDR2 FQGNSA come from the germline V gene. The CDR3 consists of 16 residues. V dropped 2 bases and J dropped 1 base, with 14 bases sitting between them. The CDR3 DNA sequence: TGTGCCAGCAGCTTATCAGGGGGGGGCATCCAAGAGACCCAGTACTTC. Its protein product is CASSLSGGGIQETQYF.

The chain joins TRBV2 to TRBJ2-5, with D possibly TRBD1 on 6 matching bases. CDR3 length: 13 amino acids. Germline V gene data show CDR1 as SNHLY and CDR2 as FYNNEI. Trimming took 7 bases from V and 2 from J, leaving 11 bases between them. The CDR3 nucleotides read TGTGCCAGCAAAAATGGACAGCAAGAGACCCAGTACTTC. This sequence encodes CASKNGQQETQYF.